This T cell receptor (beta chain) was found in a study of blood T cells in healthy people across ages. Study summary: About one barcoded beta molecule per two T cells was captured by template switching.

The CDR3 runs to 13 residues. Trimming shortened V by 5 bases and J by 11 bases, and 16 bases separated the two germline ends. From germline, CDR1 is MDHEN and CDR2 SYDVKM. The amount of total RNA extracted per sample was at least 5 micrograms. Alongside a J-beta primer mix, a sample-barcoded 5' primer served in a second PCR lasting roughly 6 to 11 cycles. TCRdb redid the calling of the 5' RACE reads with MiXCR, one entry per CDR3 protein. The sample carries approximately 800,000 distinct CDR3 sequences, around half recorded once. The specimen sequenced was blood. This rearrangement joins TRBV28 to TRBJ2-1; D not resolved. The TCR comes from a man of 80 years or more in good health. CDR3 DNA sequence: TGTGCCAGCAGTACCCCTCAGTCGGGCAAGCAGTTCTTC. Its protein product is CASSTPQSGKQFF.